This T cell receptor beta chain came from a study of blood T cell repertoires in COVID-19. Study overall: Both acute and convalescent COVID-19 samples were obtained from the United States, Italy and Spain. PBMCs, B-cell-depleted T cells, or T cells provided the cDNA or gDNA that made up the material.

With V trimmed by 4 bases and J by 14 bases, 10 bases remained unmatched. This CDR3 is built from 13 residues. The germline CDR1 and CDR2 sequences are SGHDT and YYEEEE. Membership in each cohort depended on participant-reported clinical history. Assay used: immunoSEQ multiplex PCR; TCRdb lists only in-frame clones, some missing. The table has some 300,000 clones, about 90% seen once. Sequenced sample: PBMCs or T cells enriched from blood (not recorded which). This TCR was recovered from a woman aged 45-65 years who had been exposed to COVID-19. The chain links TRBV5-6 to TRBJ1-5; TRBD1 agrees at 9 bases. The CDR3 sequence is CASSRTGVPFKHF. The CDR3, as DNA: TGTGCCAGCAGCCGGACAGGGGTCCCCTTCAAGCATTTT.